This TCR beta chain appears in the sequencing data of a study of Ad26.COV2.S vaccination and SARS-CoV-2 variants. Study information: Dosing was one shot or two shots 56 days apart.

Study-wide results and limits: Overall T cell responses may have been underestimated by the analyses of TCR breadth and depth. Vaccine recipients showed a spike-specific TCR breadth that was higher than in placebo recipients. Vaccine and placebo recipients had similar non-spike TCR breadth.

The method was immunoSEQ multiplex PCR; TCRdb's version includes in-frame clones alone and lacks a portion of them. This table has roughly 450,000 clones, over 75% appearing once. The treatment: around 19 received Ad26.COV2.S at low or high dose, single or two shots; about 5 received placebo; per-sample allocation not given. Sampling was performed 63 days after the first vaccine or placebo injection. Trimming removed 0 bases at V and 0 bases at J, with 12 bases between. The CDR3 has 15 residues. Germline loops: CDR1 GTSNPN, CDR2 SVGIG (reference sequence). Points on this clone: Its specificity is unknown.

Specimen: peripheral blood, collected in a trial of Ad26.COV2.S vaccine versus placebo. The gene calls are TRBV30 and TRBJ2-7; possibly TRBD2 for D (6 bases). This receptor was obtained from a person aged 18-65 years who received the Ad26.COV2.S COVID-19 vaccine or a placebo. CDR3 residues: CAWSVPGVVSYEQYF. The CDR3 DNA reads as TGTGCCTGGAGTGTACCGGGGGTAGTCTCCTACGAGCAGTACTTC.